This T cell receptor beta chain was observed in a study of control samples from healthy donors and cancer patients (dated by TCRdb to between 2020 and 2021). Including cysteine and phenylalanine, the CDR3 has 14 amino acids. The read is trimmed to its CDR3 DNA, 42 bases read in frame from base 1. Germline trimming: 5 bases from V, 4 bases from J; junction bases outside gene matches: 3. CDR1 GTSNPN and CDR2 SVGIG are derived from the germline V gene (reference sequence). The method was the immunoSEQ multiplex PCR assay. Drawn from immuneACCESS, this table holds only the in-frame rearrangements with V and J called that TCRdb kept. Clones are partly lost; checked studies trace under half to an unresolved V gene and leave the rest unexplained. Recorded for this sample are 15,000 to 20,000 clones; 80% to 90% of them occurred a single time. The top ten constitute 25% to 30% of the sample. Points on this clone: Its antigen remains undetermined. No qualities accompany the bases; no much larger clone lies one base away.

This sequence was found in a woman between 65 and 79 years old with lung cancer. This receptor chain uses TRBV30 and TRBJ2-4, and TRBD2 aligns with 12 junction nucleotides. Sequences were obtained from PBMCs. CDR3 protein: CAWGLAGRKNIQYF. The base sequence is TGTGCCTGGGGACTAGCGGGAAGGAAAAACATTCAGTACTTC.